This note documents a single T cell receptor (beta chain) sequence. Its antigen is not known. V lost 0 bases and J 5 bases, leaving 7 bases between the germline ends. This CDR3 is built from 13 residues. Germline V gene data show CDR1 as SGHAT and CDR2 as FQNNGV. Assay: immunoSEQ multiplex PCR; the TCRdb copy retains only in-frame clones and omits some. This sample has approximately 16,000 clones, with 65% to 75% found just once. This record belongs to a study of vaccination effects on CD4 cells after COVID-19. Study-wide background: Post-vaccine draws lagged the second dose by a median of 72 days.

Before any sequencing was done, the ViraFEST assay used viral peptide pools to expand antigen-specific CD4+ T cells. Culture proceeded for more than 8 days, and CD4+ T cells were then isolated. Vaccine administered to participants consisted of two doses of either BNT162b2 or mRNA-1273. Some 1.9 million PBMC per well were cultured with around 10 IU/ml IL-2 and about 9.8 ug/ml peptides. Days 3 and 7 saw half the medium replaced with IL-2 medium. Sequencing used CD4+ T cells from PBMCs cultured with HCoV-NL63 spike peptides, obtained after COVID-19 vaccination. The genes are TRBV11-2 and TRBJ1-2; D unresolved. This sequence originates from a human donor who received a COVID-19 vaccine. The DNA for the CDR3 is TGTGCCAGCAGCTTAGATCTCACTTATGGCTACACCTTC. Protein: CASSLDLTYGYTF.